This TCR beta chain was sequenced during a study of blood T cell repertoires in COVID-19. The CDR3 has 14 residues. V lost 3 bases, J lost 8 bases, and 14 bases lay in between. Germline CDR1 is SGHAT and CDR2 is FQNNGV. In the source study's methods: Amplification of reference gene primers was used by the study to estimate nucleated cell counts. Using immunoSEQ multiplex PCR, the repertoire was profiled, and TCRdb retains in-frame clones only, with some absent. V and J calls and clone size are those listed in that table; D and trimming were worked out from the DNA. Of hundreds of thousands of clones in the sample, roughly 87% were seen once.

Sequenced sample: peripheral blood. This TCR was sampled from a man aged 18 to 35 with active or convalescent COVID-19. This chain joins TRBV11-2 and TRBJ2-1, with D maybe TRBD2 (6 bases). The CDR3 sequence is CASSFGLEGYEQFF. The CDR3 region has the DNA TGTGCCAGCAGCTTTGGGTTGGAGGGGTATGAGCAGTTCTTC.